This record concerns one T cell receptor (beta chain) sequence. The data stem from a study of blood T cell repertoires in COVID-19. Study in general: Some COVID-19 samples were acute and others convalescent; all came from the United States, Italy and Spain. Nucleic acid was either cDNA or gDNA, and it came from T cells, B-cell-depleted T cells, or PBMCs.

Clones were sequenced by immunoSEQ multiplex PCR, and TCRdb holds only the in-frame ones, with some missing. In the table there are about 250,000 clones, about nine tenths of which are singletons. Seattle enrolled patients during active infection and tracked them longitudinally. This CDR3 is built from 14 residues. Germline CDR1 reads SGHAT; CDR2 reads FQNNGV. With 0 bases removed from V and 4 bases from J, the gap between germline ends came to 10 bases. The sequence came from a woman aged 25 to 39 with COVID-19, enrolled during active disease. This sequence joins TRBV11-2 and TRBJ2-7; a possible D gene is TRBD1 (5 bases). The sequenced sample consisted of peripheral blood. In DNA form, the CDR3 reads TGTGCCAGCAGCTTAGATGGGGCCATTTACGAGCAGTACGTC. Its protein is CASSLDGAIYEQYV.